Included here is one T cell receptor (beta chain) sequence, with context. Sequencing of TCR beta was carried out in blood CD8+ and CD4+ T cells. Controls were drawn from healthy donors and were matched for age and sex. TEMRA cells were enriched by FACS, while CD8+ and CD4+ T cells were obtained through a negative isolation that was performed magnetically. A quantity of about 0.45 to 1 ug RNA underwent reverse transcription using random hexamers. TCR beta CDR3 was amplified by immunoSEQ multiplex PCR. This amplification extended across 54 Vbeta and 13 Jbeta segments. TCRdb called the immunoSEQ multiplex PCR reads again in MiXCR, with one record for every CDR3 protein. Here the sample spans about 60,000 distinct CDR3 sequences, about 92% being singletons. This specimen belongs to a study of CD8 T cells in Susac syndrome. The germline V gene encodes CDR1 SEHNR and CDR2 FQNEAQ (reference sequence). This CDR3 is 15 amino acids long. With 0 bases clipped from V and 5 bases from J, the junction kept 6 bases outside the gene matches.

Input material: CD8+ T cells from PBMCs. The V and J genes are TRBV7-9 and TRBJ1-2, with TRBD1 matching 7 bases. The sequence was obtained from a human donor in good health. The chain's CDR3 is CASSLAWDSTYGYTF. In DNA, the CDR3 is TGTGCCAGCAGCTTAGCATGGGACAGCACTTATGGCTACACCTTC.